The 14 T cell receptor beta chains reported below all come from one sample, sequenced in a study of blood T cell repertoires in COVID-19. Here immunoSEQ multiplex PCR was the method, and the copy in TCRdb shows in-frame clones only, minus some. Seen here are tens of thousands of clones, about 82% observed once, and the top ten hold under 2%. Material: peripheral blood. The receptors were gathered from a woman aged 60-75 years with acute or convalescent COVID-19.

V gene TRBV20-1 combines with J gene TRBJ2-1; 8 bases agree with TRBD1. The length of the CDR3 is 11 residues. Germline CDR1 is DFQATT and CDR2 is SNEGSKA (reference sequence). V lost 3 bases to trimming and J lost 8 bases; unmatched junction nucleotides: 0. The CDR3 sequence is CSARDRDEQFF. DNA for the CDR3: TGCAGTGCTAGGGACAGGGATGAGCAGTTCTTC.

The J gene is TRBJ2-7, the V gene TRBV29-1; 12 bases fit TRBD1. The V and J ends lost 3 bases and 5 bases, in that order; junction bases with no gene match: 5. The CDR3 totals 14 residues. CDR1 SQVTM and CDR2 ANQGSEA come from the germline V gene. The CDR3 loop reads CSVDGTGGLHEQYF. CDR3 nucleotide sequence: TGCAGCGTTGATGGGACAGGGGGCCTCCACGAGCAGTACTTC.

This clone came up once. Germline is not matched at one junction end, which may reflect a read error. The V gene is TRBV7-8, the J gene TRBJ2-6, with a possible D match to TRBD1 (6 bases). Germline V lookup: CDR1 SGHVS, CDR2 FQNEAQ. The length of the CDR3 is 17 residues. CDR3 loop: CASSPYQDQTGATVLTF. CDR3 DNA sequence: TGTGCCAGCAGCCCGTACCAAGACCAGACAGGCGCCACCGTCCTGACTTTC.

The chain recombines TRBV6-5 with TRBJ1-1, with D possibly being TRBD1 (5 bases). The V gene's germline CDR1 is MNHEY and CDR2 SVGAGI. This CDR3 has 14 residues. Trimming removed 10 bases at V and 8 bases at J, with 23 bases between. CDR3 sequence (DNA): TGTGCCACTAAACCTAGGGGTCGGGGGGTGGAAGCTTTCTTT. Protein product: CATKPRGRGVEAFF.

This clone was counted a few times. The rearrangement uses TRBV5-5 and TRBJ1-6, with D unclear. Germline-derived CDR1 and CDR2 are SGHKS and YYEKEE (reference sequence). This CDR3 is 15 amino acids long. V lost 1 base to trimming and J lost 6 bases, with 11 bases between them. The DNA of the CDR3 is TGTGCCAGCAGCTTGCTTGTCGGGGTTAATTCACCCCTCCACTTT. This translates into CASSLLVGVNSPLHF. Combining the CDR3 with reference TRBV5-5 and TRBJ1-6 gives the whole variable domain DAGVTQSPTHLIKTRGQQVTLRCSPISGHKSVSWYQQVLGQGPQFIFQYYEKEERGRGNFPDRFSARQFPNYSSELNVNALLLGDSALYLCASSLLVGVNSPLHFGNGTRLTVT.

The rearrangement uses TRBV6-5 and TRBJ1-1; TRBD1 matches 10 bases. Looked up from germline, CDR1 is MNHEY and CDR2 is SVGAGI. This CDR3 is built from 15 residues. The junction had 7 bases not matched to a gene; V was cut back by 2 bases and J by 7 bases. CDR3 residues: CASSYHNRDRGEAFF. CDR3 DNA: TGTGCCAGCAGTTACCACAACCGGGACAGGGGTGAAGCTTTCTTT.

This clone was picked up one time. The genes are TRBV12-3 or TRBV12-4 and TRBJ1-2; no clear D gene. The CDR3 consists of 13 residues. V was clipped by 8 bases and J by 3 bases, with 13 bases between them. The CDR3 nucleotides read TGTGCCAGCTCAGCGGGCCGGTACTATGGCTACACCTTC. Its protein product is CASSAGRYYGYTF.

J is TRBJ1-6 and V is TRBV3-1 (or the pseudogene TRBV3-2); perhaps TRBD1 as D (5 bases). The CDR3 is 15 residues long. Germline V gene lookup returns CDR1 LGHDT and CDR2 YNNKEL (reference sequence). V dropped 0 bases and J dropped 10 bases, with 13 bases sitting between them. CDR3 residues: CASSQEWRQSSPLHF. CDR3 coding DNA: TGTGCCAGCAGCCAAGAATGGAGACAGTCCTCACCCCTCCACTTT.

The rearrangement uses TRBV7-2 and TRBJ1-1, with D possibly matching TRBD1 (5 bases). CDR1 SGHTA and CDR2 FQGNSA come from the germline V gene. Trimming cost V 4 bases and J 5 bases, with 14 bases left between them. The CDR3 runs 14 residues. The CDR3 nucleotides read TGTGCCAGCAGCTGGGGGGGAGTGGGAACTGAAGCTTTCTTT. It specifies CASSWGGVGTEAFF.

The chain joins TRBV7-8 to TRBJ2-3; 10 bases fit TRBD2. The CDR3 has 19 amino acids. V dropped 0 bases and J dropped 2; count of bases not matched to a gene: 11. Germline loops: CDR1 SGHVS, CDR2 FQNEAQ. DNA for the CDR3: TGTGCCAGCAGCTTAGCCCGATCCCGGACTAGCGGATACACAGATACGCAGTATTTT. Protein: CASSLARSRTSGYTDTQYF. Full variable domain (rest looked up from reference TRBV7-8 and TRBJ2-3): GAGVSQSPRYKVAKRGQDVALRCDPISGHVSLFWYQQALGQGPEFLTYFQNEAQLDKSGLPSDRFFAERPEGSVSTLKIQRTQQEDSAVYLCASSLARSRTSGYTDTQYFGPGTRLTVL.

The CDR3: CASSIKGETQYF. The CDR3 region has the DNA TGTGCCAGTAGTATAAAGGGGGAGACCCAGTACTTC. The chain couples TRBV19 to TRBJ2-5; D may be TRBD1 (5 bases). This CDR3 comprises 12 residues. Trimming removed 2 bases at V and 5 bases at J, with 6 bases between. The germline V gene encodes CDR1 LNHDA and CDR2 SQIVND (reference sequence).

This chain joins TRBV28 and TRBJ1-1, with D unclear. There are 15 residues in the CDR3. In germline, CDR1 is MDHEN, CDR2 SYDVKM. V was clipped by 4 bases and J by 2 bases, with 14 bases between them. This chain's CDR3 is CASSSVYRKNTEAFF. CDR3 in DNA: TGTGCCAGCAGTTCGGTTTATAGAAAAAACACTGAAGCTTTCTTT.

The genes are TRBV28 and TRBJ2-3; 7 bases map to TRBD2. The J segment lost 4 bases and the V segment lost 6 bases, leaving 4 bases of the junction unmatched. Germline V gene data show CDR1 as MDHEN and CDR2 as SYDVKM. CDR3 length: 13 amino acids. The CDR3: CASRGGAADTQYF. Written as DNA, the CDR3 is TGTGCCAGCAGGGGAGGGGCGGCAGATACGCAGTATTTT.

The CDR3 DNA reads TGTGCCAGCAGTGAATGGGGGACAGCGACTATCCTTGAAGCTTTCTTT. This gives the protein CASSEWGTATILEAFF. This sequence joins TRBV25-1 and TRBJ1-1, with 7 bases aligning to TRBD1. This CDR3 has 16 amino acids. V was clipped by 1 base and J by 7 bases; unmatched bases: 12. Germline CDR1 is MGHDK and CDR2 is SYGVNS.